These T cell receptor beta chains were read from a single sample in a study of identical twins. In TCRdb, the 5' RACE reads were re-called with MiXCR into one record per CDR3 protein. The data hold around 490,000 distinct CDR3 sequences, with more than 13% observed a single time. The same data also contributed to another study, on yellow fever vaccine responses in identical twins.

Sequenced input: CD4+ T cells sorted from blood. These receptors were collected from a woman between 18 and 29 years old in good health. Each CDR3 is given with its conserved first and last residue. A D gene is named only where the DNA matches it firmly. Some rows mark clone size as missing; the rest say once, few, many or name a class of expanded clone.

size,V,J,D,CDR3,DNA
.,TRBV3-1,TRBJ2-7,.,CASRPYGTGSYEQYF,TGTGCCAGCAGACCATACGGGACGGGCTCCTACGAGCAGTACTTC
few,TRBV12-5,TRBJ2-3,.,CASGRLRMGPTDTQYF,TGTGCTAGTGGTCGCCTCCGGATGGGTCCCACAGATACGCAGTATTTT
.,TRBV5-1,TRBJ2-2,TRBD2,CASSSGLAGALNTGELFF,TGCGCCAGCAGCTCGGGACTAGCGGGGGCCCTGAACACCGGGGAGCTGTTTTTT
few,TRBV12-3/TRBV12-4,TRBJ2-7,.,CASSLLLLGSASYEQYF,TGTGCCAGCAGTTTACTATTACTGGGGAGCGCATCCTACGAGCAGTACTTC
few,TRBV12-5,TRBJ2-3,TRBD2,CASGRGTSGAPLDTQYF,TGTGCTAGTGGCCGAGGGACTAGCGGGGCTCCGCTTGATACGCAGTATTTT
.,TRBV11-2,TRBJ2-7,TRBD1,CASRGTPGQGVYEQYF,TGTGCCAGCAGGGGTACACCGGGACAGGGGGTCTACGAGCAGTACTTC
.,TRBV20-1,TRBJ1-6,.,CSATGSTNSPLHF,TGCAGTGCTACAGGGTCAACGAATTCACCCCTCCACTTT
few,TRBV25-1,TRBJ2-7,.,CASSEWGLRGSYEQYF,TGTGCCAGCAGTGAATGGGGATTGAGGGGCTCGTACGAGCAGTACTTC
many,TRBV7-8,TRBJ1-5,.,CASSLGQDSWPQHF,TGTGCCAGCAGCTTAGGACAGGACAGTTGGCCCCAGCATTTT
.,TRBV29-1,TRBJ2-1,.,CSVGDRVYNEQFF,TGCAGCGTTGGTGACAGAGTTTACAATGAGCAGTTCTTC
few,TRBV7-2,TRBJ2-3,.,CASSRSVDTQYF,TGTGCCAGCAGTCGGAGTGTGGATACGCAGTATTTT
few,TRBV5-1,TRBJ2-5,.,CASSLVWVETQYF,TGCGCCAGCAGCTTGGTTTGGGTTGAGACCCAGTACTTC
few,TRBV24-1,TRBJ2-1,TRBD2,CATSGSGGADEQFF,TGTGCCACCAGTGGTAGCGGGGGGGCGGATGAGCAGTTCTTC
.,TRBV12-3/TRBV12-4,TRBJ2-5,.,CASSLQGGGETQYF,TGTGCCAGCAGTTTACAGGGCGGCGGGGAGACCCAGTACTTC
few,TRBV28,TRBJ2-1,TRBD2,CASRGTSGPGNEQFF,TGTGCCAGCAGGGGGACTAGCGGTCCTGGGAATGAGCAGTTCTTC
.,TRBV20-1,TRBJ2-3,.,CSAGPPDTQYF,TGCAGTGCTGGCCCTCCAGATACGCAGTATTTT
few,TRBV28,TRBJ2-7,.,CASRLSYLGVYEQYF,TGTGCCAGTAGGTTAAGTTATCTTGGGGTATACGAGCAGTACTTC